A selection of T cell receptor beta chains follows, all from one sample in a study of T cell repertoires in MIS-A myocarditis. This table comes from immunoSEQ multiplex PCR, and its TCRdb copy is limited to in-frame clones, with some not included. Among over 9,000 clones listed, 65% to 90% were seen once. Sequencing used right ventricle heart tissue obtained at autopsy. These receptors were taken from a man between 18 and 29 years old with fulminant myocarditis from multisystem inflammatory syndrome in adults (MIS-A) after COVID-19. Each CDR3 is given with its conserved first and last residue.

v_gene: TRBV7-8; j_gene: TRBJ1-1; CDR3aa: CASSFSKNTEAFF
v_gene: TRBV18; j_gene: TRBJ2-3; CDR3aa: CASSTDPMSLGTQYF
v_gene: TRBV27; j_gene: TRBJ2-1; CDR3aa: CASTGRVVNEQFF
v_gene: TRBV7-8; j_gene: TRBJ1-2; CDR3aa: CASSLTGDDYGYTF
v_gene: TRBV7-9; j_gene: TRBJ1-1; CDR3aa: CASSLVIGENTEAFF
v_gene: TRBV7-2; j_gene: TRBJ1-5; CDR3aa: CASSLDLNQPQHF
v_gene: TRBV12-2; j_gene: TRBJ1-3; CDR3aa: CASRPVRGEENTIYF
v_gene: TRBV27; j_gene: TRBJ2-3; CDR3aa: CASSFTSADTQYF
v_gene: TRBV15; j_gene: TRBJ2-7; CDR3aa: CATSRDTPYEQYF
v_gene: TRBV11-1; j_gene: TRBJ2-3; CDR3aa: CASSVYRGLITDTQYF
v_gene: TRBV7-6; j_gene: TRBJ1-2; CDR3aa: CASSLGPGPFGYTF
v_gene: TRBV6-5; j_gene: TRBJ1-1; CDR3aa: CASKRGGNTEAFF
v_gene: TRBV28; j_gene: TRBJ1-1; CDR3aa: CASRRRDMNTEAFF
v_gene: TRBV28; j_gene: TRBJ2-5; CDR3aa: CASKGGGIQETQYF
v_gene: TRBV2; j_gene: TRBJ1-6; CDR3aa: CASSGTSSYNSPLHF
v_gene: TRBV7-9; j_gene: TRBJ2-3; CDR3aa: CASSTSGNTDTQYF
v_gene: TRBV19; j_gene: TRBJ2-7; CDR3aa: CASSIGSGRTYEQYF
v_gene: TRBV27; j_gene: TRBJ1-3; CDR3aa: CASSLAPRQGYSGNTIYF
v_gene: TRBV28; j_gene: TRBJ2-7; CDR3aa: CASSLSSGVRGQYF
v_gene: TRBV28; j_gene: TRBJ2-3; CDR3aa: CASSLGDTQYF
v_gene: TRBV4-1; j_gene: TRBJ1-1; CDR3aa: CASSQDWETGFSGSERAFF
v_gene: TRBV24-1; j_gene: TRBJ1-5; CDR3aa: CATSESGSHQPQHF
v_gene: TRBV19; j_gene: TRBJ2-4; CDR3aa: CASSMAGGNIQYF
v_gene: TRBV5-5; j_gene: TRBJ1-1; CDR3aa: CASSLAWDRGPLGTEAFF
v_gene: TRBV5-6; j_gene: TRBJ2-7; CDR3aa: CASSYRQGIGEQYF
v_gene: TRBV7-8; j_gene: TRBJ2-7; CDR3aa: CASSVQGTAKYEQYF
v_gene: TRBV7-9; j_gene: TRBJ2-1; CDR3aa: CASSQGPYYNEQFF